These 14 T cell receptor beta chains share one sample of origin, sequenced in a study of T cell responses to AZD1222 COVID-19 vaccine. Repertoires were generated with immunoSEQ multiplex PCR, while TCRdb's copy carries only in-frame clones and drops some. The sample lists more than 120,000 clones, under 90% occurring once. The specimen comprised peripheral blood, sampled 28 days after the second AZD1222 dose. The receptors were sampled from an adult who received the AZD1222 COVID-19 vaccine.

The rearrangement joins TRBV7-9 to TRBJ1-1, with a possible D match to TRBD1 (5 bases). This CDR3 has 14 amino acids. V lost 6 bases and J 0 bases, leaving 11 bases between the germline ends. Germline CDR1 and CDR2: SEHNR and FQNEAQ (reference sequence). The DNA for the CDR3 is TGTGCCAGCAGTTCACAGGCCATGAACACTGAAGCTTTCTTT. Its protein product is CASSSQAMNTEAFF.

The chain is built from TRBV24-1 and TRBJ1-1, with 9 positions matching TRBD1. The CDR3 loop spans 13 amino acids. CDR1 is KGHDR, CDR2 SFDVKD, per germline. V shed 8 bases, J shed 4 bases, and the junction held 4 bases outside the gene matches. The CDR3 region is CATKQGASTEAFF. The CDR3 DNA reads TGTGCCACCAAACAGGGGGCGAGCACTGAAGCTTTCTTT.

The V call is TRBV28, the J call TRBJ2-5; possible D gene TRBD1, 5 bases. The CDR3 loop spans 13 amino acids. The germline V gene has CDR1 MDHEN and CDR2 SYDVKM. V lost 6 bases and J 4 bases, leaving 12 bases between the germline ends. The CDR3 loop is CASRAGRVETQYF. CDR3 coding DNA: TGTGCCAGCAGGGCTGGCAGGGTAGAGACCCAGTACTTC.

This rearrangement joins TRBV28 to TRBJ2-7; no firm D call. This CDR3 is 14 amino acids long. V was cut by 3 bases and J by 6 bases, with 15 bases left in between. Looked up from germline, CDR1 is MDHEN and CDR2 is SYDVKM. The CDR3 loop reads CASSLMVGFGEQYV. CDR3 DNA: TGTGCCAGCAGTTTGATGGTGGGGTTCGGCGAGCAGTACGTC.

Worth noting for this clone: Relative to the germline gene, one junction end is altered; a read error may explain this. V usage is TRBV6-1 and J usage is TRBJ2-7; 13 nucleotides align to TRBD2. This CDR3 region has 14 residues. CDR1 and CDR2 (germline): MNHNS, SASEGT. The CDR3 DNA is TGTGCCAGCAGTGAAACTAGCGGGAGGGACTGGGGGCATTTC. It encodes CASSETSGRDWGHF.

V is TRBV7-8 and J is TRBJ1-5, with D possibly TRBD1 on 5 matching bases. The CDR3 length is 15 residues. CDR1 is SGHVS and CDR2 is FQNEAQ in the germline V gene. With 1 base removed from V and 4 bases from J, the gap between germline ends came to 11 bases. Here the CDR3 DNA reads TGTGCCAGCAGCTTAGGCAGGGAAGGGAATCAGCCCCAGCATTTT. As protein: CASSLGREGNQPQHF.

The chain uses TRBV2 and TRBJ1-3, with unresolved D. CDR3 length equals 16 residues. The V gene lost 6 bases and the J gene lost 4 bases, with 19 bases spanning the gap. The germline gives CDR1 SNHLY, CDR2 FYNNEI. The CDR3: CASSANRRLGGNTIYF. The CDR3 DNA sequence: TGTGCCAGCAGCGCGAACCGGAGGCTAGGCGGAAACACCATATATTTT.

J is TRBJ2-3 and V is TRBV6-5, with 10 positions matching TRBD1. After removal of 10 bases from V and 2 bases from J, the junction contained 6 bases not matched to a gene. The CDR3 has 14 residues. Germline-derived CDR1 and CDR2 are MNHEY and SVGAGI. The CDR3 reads CATRTGGFTDTQYF. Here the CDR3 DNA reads TGTGCCACTCGGACAGGGGGGTTCACAGATACGCAGTATTTT.

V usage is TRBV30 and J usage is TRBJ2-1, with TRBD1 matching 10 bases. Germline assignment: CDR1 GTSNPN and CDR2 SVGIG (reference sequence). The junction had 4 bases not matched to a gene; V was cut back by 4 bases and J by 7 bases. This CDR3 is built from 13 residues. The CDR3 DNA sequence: TGTGCCTGGAAGAGGACAGGGGGGAATGAGCAGTTCTTC. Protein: CAWKRTGGNEQFF. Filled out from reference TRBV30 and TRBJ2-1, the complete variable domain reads SQTIHQWPATLVQPVGSPLSLECTVEGTSNPNLYWYRQAAGRGLQLLFYSVGIGQISSEVPQNLSASRPQDRQFILSSKKLLLSDSGFYLCAWKRTGGNEQFFGPGTRLTVL.

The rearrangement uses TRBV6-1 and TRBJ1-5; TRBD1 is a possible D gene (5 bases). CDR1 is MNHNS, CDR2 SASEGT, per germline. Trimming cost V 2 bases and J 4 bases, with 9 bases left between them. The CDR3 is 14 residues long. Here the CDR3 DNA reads TGTGCCAGCAGTGAAAGTTGGGGGAATCAGCCCCAGCATTTT. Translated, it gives CASSESWGNQPQHF.

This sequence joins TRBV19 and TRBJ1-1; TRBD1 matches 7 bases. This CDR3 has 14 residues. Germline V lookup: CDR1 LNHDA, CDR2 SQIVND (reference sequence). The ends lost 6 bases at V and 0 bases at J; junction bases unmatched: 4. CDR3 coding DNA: TGTGCCAGTAGAGAAACAGGGGTGAACACTGAAGCTTTCTTT. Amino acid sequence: CASRETGVNTEAFF.

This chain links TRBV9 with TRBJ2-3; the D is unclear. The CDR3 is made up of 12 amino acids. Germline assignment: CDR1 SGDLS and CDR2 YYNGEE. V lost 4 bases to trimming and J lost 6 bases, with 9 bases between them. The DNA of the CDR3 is TGTGCCAGCAGCCCTTCCGGGGATACGCAGTATTTT. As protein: CASSPSGDTQYF.

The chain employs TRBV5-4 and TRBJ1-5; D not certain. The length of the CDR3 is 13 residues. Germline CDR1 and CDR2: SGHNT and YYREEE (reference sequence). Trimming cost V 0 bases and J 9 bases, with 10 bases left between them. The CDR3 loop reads CASSLGTAGPQHF. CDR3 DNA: TGTGCCAGCAGCTTGGGGACCGCTGGGCCCCAGCATTTT.

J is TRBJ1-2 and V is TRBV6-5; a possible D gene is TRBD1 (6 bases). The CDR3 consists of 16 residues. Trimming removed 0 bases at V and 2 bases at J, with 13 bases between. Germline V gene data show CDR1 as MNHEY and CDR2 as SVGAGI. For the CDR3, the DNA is TGTGCCAGCAGTTACTCGGACGCAGGGGAAAACTATGGCTACACCTTC. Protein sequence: CASSYSDAGENYGYTF.